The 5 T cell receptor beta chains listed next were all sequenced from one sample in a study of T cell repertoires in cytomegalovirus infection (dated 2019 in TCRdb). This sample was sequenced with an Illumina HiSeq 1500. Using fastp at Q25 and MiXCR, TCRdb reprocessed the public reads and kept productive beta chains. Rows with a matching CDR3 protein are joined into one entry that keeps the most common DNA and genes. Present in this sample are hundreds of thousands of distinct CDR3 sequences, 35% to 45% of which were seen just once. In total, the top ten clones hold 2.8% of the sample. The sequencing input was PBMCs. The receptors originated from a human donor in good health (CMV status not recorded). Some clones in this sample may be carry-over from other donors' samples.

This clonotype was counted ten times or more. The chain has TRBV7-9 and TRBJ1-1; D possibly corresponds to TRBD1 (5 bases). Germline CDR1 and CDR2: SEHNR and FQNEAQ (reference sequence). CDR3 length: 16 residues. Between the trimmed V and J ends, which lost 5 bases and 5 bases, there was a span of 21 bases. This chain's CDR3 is CASSATGPPAGTEAFF. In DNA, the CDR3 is TGTGCCAGCAGCGCTACGGGACCCCCGGCGGGTACTGAAGCTTTCTTT.

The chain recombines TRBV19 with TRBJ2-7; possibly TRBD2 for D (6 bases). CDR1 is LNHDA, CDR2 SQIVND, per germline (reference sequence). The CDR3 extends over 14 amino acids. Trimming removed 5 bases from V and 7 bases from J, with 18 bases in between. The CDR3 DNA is TGTGCCAGTAGTCCCCACGCTAAGGGAGGAGAGCAGTACTTC. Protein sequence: CASSPHAKGGEQYF.

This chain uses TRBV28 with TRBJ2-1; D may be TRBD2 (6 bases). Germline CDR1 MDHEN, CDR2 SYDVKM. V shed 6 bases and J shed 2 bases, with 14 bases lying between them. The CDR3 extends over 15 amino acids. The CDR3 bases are TGTGCCAGCAGATTGGCTGGGAGGCCCTACAATGAGCAGTTCTTC. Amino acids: CASRLAGRPYNEQFF.

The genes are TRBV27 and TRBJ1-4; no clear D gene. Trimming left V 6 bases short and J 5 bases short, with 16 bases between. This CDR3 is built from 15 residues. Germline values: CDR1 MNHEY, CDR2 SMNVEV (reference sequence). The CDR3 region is CASSLLLGGNEKLFF. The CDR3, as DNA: TGTGCCAGCAGCCTCCTCCTGGGTGGGAATGAAAAACTGTTTTTT.

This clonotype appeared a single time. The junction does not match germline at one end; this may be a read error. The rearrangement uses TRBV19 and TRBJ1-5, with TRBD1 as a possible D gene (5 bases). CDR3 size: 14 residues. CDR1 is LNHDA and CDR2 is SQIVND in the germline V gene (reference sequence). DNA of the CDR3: TGTGCCAGTCGACGACAGTATAGCAATCAGCCCAAGCATTTT. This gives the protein CASRRQYSNQPKHF.